Following are 23 T cell receptor beta chains from one sample sequenced in a study of T cells in Graves' hyperthyroidism and ophthalmopathy. Amplification yielded TCR beta CDR3 regions, with RNA transcripts as the source. HTBI primers were employed in a first-round RT-PCR of the TCR CDR3. In TCRdb, the multiplex PCR reads were re-called with MiXCR into one record per CDR3 protein. This table holds more than 550,000 distinct CDR3 sequences, under 20% found once. What was sequenced was blood. These receptors originate from a woman between 45 and 60 years old with Graves' hyperthyroidism that later progressed to Graves' ophthalmopathy.

This clonotype appeared a few times. The chain carries TRBV7-3 and TRBJ2-7, with TRBD2 as a possible D gene (6 bases). The V end was cut by 0 bases, the J end by 7 bases, with 13 bases between. The CDR3 is 14 amino acids. The germline V gene encodes CDR1 SGHTA and CDR2 FQGTGA. The CDR3 nucleotides are TGTGCCAGCAGCTTAACGGGGTGGGGGGATGAGCAGTACTTC. As protein: CASSLTGWGDEQYF.

In its sample, this clonotype was seen a few times. The genes are TRBV7-9 and TRBJ2-7; 7 positions match TRBD1. Trimming removed 5 bases from V and 2 bases from J; junction bases left unmatched: 9. The V gene's germline CDR1 is SEHNR and CDR2 FQNEAQ (reference sequence). The CDR3 extends over 15 amino acids. The CDR3 protein is CASSPVATGPYEQYF. CDR3 in DNA: TGTGCCAGCAGCCCGGTGGCGACAGGGCCCTACGAGCAGTACTTC.

This clonotype was detected ten times or more. The gene calls are TRBV18 and TRBJ1-6, with 7 bases matching TRBD1. CDR1 and CDR2 from the germline V gene are KGHSH and LQKENI. V shed 8 bases and J 4 bases; nucleotides not matched to a gene: 5. There are 14 residues in the CDR3. The CDR3 sequence is CASSPGQYNSPLHF. CDR3 coding DNA: TGTGCCAGCAGTCCGGGACAGTATAATTCACCCCTCCACTTT. Together with reference TRBV18 and TRBJ1-6, the CDR3 gives the full variable domain: NAGVMQNPRHLVRRRGQEARLRCSPMKGHSHVYWYRQLPEEGLKFMVYLQKENIIDESGMPKERFSAEFPKEGPSILRIQQVVRGDSAAYFCASSPGQYNSPLHFGNGTRLTVT.

The genes are TRBV20-1 and TRBJ1-5; D gene uncertain. Per germline, CDR1 DFQATT and CDR2 SNEGSKA (reference sequence). There are 12 residues in the CDR3. Trimming cost V 4 bases and J 0 bases, with 4 bases left between them. CDR3 bases: TGCAGTGCTATCGGTAGCAATCAGCCCCAGCATTTT. Its translation: CSAIGSNQPQHF.

This clonotype was seen a few times. This rearrangement joins TRBV10-3 to TRBJ2-7; 8 bases align to TRBD1. There are 15 residues in the CDR3. The germline CDR1 and CDR2 sequences are ENHRY and SYGVKD. The junction had 9 bases not matched to a gene; V was cut back by 3 bases and J by 5 bases. DNA of the CDR3: TGTGCCATCAGTGACTCAGACAGGGGATCGGACGAGCAGTACTTC. Its protein product is CAISDSDRGSDEQYF.

This clonotype was seen at least ten times. This rearrangement joins TRBV5-6 to TRBJ2-3, with 8 bases fitting TRBD1. Germline CDR1 and CDR2: SGHDT and YYEEEE. V shed 2 bases and J 4 bases; nucleotides not matched to a gene: 6. The CDR3 has 15 residues. The CDR3 DNA is TGTGCCAGCAGCTTCGTGGCAGGGGGCGCAGATACGCAGTATTTT. This encodes CASSFVAGGADTQYF.

This clonotype was seen at least ten times. The V gene is TRBV11-2, the J gene TRBJ2-1, with TRBD2 identical over 9 bases. The germline CDR1 and CDR2 sequences are SGHAT and FQNNGV. Trimming took 5 bases from V and 0 from J; bases not matched to a gene: 8. The CDR3 covers 17 residues. CDR3 residues: CASSQPTSGPSYNEQFF. CDR3 bases: TGTGCCAGCAGCCAGCCGACTAGCGGACCCTCCTACAATGAGCAGTTCTTC.

The CDR3 region is CASSFKRGVGETQYF. The CDR3 DNA sequence: TGTGCCAGCAGCTTTAAGCGGGGGGTCGGAGAGACCCAGTACTTC. This rearrangement joins TRBV7-9 to TRBJ2-5; 9 positions match TRBD2. Per the germline V gene, CDR1 is SEHNR and CDR2 is FQNEAQ (reference sequence). V was clipped by 3 bases and J by 4 bases; unmatched bases: 6. This CDR3 has 15 residues.

This clonotype appeared a few times. The rearrangement links TRBV27 to TRBJ1-1, with no clear D. There are 14 residues in the CDR3. V lost 6 bases and J lost 2, with 13 bases in between. Germline V gene sequence: CDR1 MNHEY, CDR2 SMNVEV (reference sequence). The CDR3 loop reads CASRLSGANTEAFF. The DNA for the CDR3 is TGTGCCAGCAGGCTATCAGGCGCCAACACTGAAGCTTTCTTT.

In this sample, this clonotype turned up many times. V and J are TRBV5-5 and TRBJ1-2, with D maybe TRBD1 (5 bases). V was trimmed by 3 bases and J by 8 bases, leaving 20 bases between them. Per germline, CDR1 SGHKS and CDR2 YYEKEE (reference sequence). The CDR3 runs to 15 residues. The CDR3 DNA reads TGTGCCAGCAGCTACGGGACCGCGGAAAAACGGGGCTACACCTTC. Amino acids: CASSYGTAEKRGYTF.

This rearrangement joins TRBV7-2 to TRBJ1-5; 8 positions match TRBD1. The CDR3 spans 16 residues. CDR1 and CDR2 from the germline V gene are SGHTA and FQGNSA. The V gene end was trimmed by 4 bases and the J gene end by 5 bases; junction bases not matched to a gene: 10. CDR3 amino acids: CASSSTRQGSYQPQHF. The DNA of the CDR3 is TGTGCCAGCAGCTCCACGAGACAGGGGTCGTATCAGCCCCAGCATTTT.

This clonotype showed up just a few times. V is TRBV2 and J is TRBJ1-4, with TRBD1 matching over 7 bases. This CDR3 region has 15 residues. CDR1 SNHLY and CDR2 FYNNEI come from the germline V gene. V shed 5 bases and J 5 bases; nucleotides not matched to a gene: 8. Here the CDR3 reads CASSFPGQKNEKLFF. CDR3 bases: TGTGCCAGCAGTTTTCCGGGACAGAAGAATGAAAAACTGTTTTTT.

J is TRBJ1-1 and V is TRBV14; perhaps TRBD1 as D (5 bases). CDR1 is SGHDN and CDR2 is FVKESK in the germline V gene. V dropped 2 bases and J dropped 5 bases, with 15 bases sitting between them. This CDR3 has 15 residues. In nucleotides, the CDR3 is TGTGCCAGCAGCCAACTGGGGGGGAGAGGGACTGAAGCTTTCTTT. It specifies CASSQLGGRGTEAFF.

This CDR3 is CASSPNRAGQTSQETQYF. Written as DNA, the CDR3 is TGCGCCAGCAGCCCCAACCGAGCGGGCCAGACTAGCCAAGAGACCCAGTACTTC. The chain links TRBV5-1 to TRBJ2-5; D may be TRBD2 (6 bases). The germline CDR1 and CDR2 sequences are SGHRS and YFSETQ. V was shortened by 4 bases and J by 1 base, with 23 bases between the two germline ends. This CDR3 contains 18 residues.

This clonotype was counted ten times or more. The genes are TRBV2 and TRBJ1-2, with 9 nucleotides matching TRBD1. The V and J ends lost 10 bases and 8 bases, in that order; junction bases with no gene match: 8. From germline, CDR1 is SNHLY and CDR2 FYNNEI. The CDR3 consists of 12 residues. The DNA for the CDR3 is TGTGCCAACCCACAGGGGGCAGGCGGCTACACCTTC. Protein sequence: CANPQGAGGYTF.

The chain recombines TRBV7-6 with TRBJ2-2; D gene ambiguous. The CDR3 has 13 amino acids. Looked up from germline, CDR1 is SGHVS and CDR2 is FNYEAQ. Trimming shortened V by 2 bases and J by 7 bases, and 8 bases separated the two germline ends. CDR3 sequence (DNA): TGTGCCAGCAGCTTAAATTCCCGCGGGGAGCTGTTTTTT. Encoded protein: CASSLNSRGELFF.

This clonotype was observed a handful of times. The chain has TRBV6-6 and TRBJ1-5; D uncertain. Germline V lookup: CDR1 MNHNY, CDR2 SVGAGI (reference sequence). V lost 0 bases and J 8 bases, leaving 14 bases between the germline ends. CDR3 length: 15 amino acids. DNA of the CDR3: TGTGCCAGCAGTTACTCGTCAGTAGGATCGGAGCCCCAGCATTTT. It translates to CASSYSSVGSEPQHF.

The rearrangement links TRBV5-1 to TRBJ1-2, with TRBD1 identical over 12 bases. Germline V CDR1 and CDR2: SGHRS, YFSETQ. The length of the CDR3 is 15 residues. V shed 4 bases, J shed 8 bases, and the junction held 9 bases outside the gene matches. The CDR3 loop is CASSKGQGASGGYTF. In DNA form, the CDR3 reads TGCGCCAGCAGCAAGGGACAGGGGGCGTCCGGGGGCTACACCTTC.

About this clonotype: The junction shows a germline mismatch at one end, possibly a read error. The rearrangement joins TRBV27 to TRBJ1-5; a possible D gene is TRBD1 (5 bases). This CDR3 has 13 amino acids. Germline V gene sequence: CDR1 MNHEY, CDR2 SMNVEV (reference sequence). The CDR3 reads CASSMAGNLPQHF. CDR3 coding DNA: TGTGCCAGCAGTATGGCAGGGAATCTGCCCCAGCATTTT.

In its sample, this clonotype was seen a few times. The chain couples TRBV6-1 to TRBJ2-7; a weak D match, TRBD2 (5 bases). The V gene's germline CDR1 is MNHNS and CDR2 SASEGT. CDR3 length: 16 amino acids. The V and J ends lost 4 bases and 0 bases respectively, with 16 bases between them. CDR3 protein: CASSVRTQARSYEQYF. Written as DNA, the CDR3 is TGTGCCAGCAGTGTGCGGACTCAGGCACGCTCCTACGAGCAGTACTTC.

This chain uses TRBV18 with TRBJ1-4; the D gene is possibly TRBD1 (5 bases). Trimming left V 2 bases short and J 7 bases short, with 11 bases between. The germline CDR1 and CDR2 sequences are KGHSH and LQKENI. The CDR3 loop spans 14 amino acids. The CDR3 DNA sequence: TGTGCCAGCTCACCAGGGGCGATTAGTGAAAAACTGTTTTTT. As protein: CASSPGAISEKLFF.

This clonotype was found many times. The chain carries TRBV28 and TRBJ2-7, with TRBD2 identical over 12 bases. Germline CDR1 reads MDHEN; CDR2 reads SYDVKM. V trimming: 5 bases; J trimming: 1 base; junction bases outside the gene matches: 3. The CDR3 extends over 15 amino acids. The CDR3 protein is CASSLTSGGSYEQYF. As DNA, the CDR3 is TGTGCCAGCAGTCTGACTAGCGGGGGATCCTACGAGCAGTACTTC.

V usage is TRBV19 and J usage is TRBJ1-5, with TRBD1 identical over 8 bases. The CDR3 has 16 residues. Trimming at V came to 7 bases and at J to 6 bases, leaving 14 bases not matched to a gene. Germline lookup yields CDR1 LNHDA and CDR2 SQIVND (reference sequence). CDR3 loop: CASTTGVRGLLQPQHF. CDR3 nucleotide sequence: TGTGCCAGTACCACTGGGGTCAGGGGGCTGCTTCAGCCCCAGCATTTT.